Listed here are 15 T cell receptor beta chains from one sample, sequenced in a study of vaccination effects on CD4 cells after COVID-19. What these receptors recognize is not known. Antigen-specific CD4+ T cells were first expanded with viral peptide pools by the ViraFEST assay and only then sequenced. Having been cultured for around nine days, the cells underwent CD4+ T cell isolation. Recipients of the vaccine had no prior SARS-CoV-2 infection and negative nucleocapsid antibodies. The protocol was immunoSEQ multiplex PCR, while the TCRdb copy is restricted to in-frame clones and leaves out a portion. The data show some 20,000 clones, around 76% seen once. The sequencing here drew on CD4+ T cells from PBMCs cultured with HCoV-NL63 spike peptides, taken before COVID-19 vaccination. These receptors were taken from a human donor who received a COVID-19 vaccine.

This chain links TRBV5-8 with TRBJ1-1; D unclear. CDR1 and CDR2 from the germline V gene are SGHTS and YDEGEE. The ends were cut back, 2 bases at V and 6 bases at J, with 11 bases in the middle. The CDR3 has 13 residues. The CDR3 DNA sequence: TGTGCCAGCAGCTTTAGTCGCGCGCCTGAAGCTTTCTTT. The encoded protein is CASSFSRAPEAFF.

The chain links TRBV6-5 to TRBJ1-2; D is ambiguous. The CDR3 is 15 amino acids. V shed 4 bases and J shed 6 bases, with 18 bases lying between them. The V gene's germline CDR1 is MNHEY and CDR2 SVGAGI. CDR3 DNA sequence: TGTGCCAGCAGTTCGGGCTGGGGAAATCAAGATGGCTACACCTTC. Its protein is CASSSGWGNQDGYTF.

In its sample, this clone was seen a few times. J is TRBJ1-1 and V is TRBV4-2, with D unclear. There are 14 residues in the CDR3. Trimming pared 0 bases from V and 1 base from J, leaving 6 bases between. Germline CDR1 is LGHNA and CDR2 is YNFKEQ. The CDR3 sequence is CASSQESANTEAFF. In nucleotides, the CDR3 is TGTGCCAGCAGCCAAGAGTCAGCGAACACTGAAGCTTTCTTT.

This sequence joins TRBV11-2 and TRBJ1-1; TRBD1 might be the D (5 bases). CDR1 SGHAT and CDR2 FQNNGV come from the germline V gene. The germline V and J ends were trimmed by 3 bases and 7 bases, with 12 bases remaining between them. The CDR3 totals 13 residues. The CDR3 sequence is CASSFQQVNEAFF. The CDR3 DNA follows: TGTGCCAGCAGCTTCCAACAGGTGAATGAAGCTTTCTTT. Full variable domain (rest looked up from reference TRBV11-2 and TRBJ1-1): EAGVAQSPRYKIIEKRQSVAFWCNPISGHATLYWYQQILGQGPKLLIQFQNNGVVDDSQLPKDRFSAERLKGVDSTLKIQPAKLEDSAVYLCASSFQQVNEAFFGQGTRLTVV.

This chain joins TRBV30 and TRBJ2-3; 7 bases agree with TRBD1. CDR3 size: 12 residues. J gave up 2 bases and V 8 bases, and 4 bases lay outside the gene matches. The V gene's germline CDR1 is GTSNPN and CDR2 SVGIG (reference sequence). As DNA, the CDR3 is TGTGCCGGGGACAGAAACACAGATACGCAGTATTTT. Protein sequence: CAGDRNTDTQYF.

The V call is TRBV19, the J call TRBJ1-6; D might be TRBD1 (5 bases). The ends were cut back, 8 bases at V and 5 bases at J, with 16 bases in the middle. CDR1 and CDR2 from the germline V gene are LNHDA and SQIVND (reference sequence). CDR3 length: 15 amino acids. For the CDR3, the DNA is TGTGCCAGTCAGGAATGGGACGGAAATAATTCACCCCTCCACTTT. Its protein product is CASQEWDGNNSPLHF.

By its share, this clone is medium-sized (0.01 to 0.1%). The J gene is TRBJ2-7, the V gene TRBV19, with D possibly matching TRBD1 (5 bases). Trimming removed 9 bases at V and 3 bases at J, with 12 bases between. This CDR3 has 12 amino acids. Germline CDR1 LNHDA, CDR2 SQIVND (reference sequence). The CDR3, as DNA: TGTGCCAGCACCGGACACAACTACGAGCAGTACTTC. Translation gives CASTGHNYEQYF.

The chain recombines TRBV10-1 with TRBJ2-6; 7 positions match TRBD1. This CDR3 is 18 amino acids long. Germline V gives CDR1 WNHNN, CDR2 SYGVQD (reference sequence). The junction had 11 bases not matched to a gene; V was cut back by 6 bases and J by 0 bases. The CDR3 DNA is TGCGCCAGCAGCCCTATTAGACAGGGCCACTCTGGGGCCAACGTCCTGACTTTC. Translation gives CASSPIRQGHSGANVLTF.

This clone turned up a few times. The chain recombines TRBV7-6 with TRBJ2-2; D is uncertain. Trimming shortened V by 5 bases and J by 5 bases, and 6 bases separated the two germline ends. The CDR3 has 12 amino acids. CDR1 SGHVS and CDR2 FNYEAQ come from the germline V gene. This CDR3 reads CASSPLTGELFF. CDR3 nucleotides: TGTGCCAGCAGCCCCCTGACCGGGGAGCTGTTTTTT.

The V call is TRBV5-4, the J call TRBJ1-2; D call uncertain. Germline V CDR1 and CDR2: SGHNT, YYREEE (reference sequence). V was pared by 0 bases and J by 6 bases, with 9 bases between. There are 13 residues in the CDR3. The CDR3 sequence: CASSLAGNNGYTF. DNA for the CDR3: TGTGCCAGCAGCTTGGCTGGGAATAATGGCTACACCTTC.

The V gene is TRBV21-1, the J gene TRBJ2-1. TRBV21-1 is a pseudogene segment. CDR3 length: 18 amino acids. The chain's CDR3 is CASSRLGDFIRLNNEQFF. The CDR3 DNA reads TGTGCCAGCAGCCGTCTAGGGGATTTTATACGACTAAACAATGAGCAGTTCTTC.

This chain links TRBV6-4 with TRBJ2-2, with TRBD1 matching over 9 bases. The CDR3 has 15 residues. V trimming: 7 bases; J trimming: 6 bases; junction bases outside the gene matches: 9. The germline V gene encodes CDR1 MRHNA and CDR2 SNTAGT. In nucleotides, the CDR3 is TGTGCCAGCACCCCATCACAGGGGGCCGCCGGGGAGCTGTTTTTT. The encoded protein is CASTPSQGAAGELFF.

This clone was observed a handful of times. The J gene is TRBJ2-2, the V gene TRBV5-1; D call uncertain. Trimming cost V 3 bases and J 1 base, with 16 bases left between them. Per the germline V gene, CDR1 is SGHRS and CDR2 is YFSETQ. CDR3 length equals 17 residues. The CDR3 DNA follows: TGCGCCAGCAGCTCACTTGTACCTTCTCGGAACACCGGGGAGCTGTTTTTT. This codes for CASSSLVPSRNTGELFF.

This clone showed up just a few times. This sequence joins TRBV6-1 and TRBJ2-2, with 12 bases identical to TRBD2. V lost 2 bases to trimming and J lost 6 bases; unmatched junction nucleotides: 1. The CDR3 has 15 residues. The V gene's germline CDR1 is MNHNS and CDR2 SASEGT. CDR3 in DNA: TGTGCCAGCAGTGAACTAGCGGGGGGGCCCGGGGAGCTGTTTTTT. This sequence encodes CASSELAGGPGELFF.

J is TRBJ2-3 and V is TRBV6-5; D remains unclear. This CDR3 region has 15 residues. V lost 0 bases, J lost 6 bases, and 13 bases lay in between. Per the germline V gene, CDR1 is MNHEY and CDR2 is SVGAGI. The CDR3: CASSYSRPLIDTQYF. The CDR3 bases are TGTGCCAGCAGTTACTCCCGGCCCCTTATTGATACGCAGTATTTT.